The 15 T cell receptor beta chains below all came from one sample that was sequenced in a study of blood T cells in healthy people across ages. A second PCR of 7 to 11 cycles used a sample-barcoded 5' primer and a J-beta primer mix. TCRdb ran MiXCR on the 5' RACE reads and lists one entry per CDR3 protein. The sample consists of 380,000 or so distinct CDR3 sequences, 45% to 65% of them appearing once. The source material was blood. These receptors came from a man aged 55 to 70 in good health.

For this clonotype: A clone one base away is much larger, so this may be a read error. The V call is TRBV6-2 or TRBV6-3, the J call TRBJ1-2; TRBD1 is a possible D gene (5 bases). Germline CDR1 MNHEY, CDR2 SVGEGT. This CDR3 is built from 14 residues. The V end lost 6 bases, the J end lost 4 bases, and 15 bases lay between the germline ends. The CDR3 DNA follows: TGTGCCAGCAGCCCCTACGGGACGGTCTATGGCTACACCTTC. Protein product: CASSPYGTVYGYTF.

Of note for this clonotype: A much more abundant neighbour one base away suggests this may be a read error. This chain uses TRBV20-1 with TRBJ2-1; D perhaps matches TRBD1 (6 bases). The V gene's germline CDR1 is DFQATT and CDR2 SNEGSKA (reference sequence). V lost 0 bases and J lost 10, with 16 bases in between. This CDR3 comprises 14 residues. DNA of the CDR3: TGCAGTGCTAGAGAGGACAGAGAGTTCTACGAGCAGTTCTTC. Amino acid sequence: CSAREDREFYEQFF.

The V gene is TRBV12-3 or TRBV12-4, the J gene TRBJ1-1; D is possibly TRBD1 (5 bases). V lost 5 bases to trimming and J lost 0 bases, with 10 bases between them. The CDR3 is made up of 14 amino acids. CDR3 sequence (DNA): TGTGCCAGCAGTCAGGGACCGATGAACACTGAAGCTTTCTTT. Encoded protein: CASSQGPMNTEAFF.

Only a few counts were recorded for this clonotype. The chain is built from TRBV10-3 and TRBJ2-3; 10 nucleotides align to TRBD2. Germline assignment: CDR1 ENHRY and CDR2 SYGVKD. The CDR3 spans 17 residues. Trimming took 0 bases from V and 4 from J; bases not matched to a gene: 7. CDR3 loop: CAISESPLAGESDTQYF. CDR3 DNA: TGTGCCATCAGTGAGTCTCCCCTAGCGGGGGAATCAGATACGCAGTATTTT.

In regard to this clonotype: The germline gene is not matched at one end of the junction; a read error may be the cause. The chain employs TRBV29-1 and TRBJ2-3; D is unresolved. The CDR3 has 14 residues. Germline V lookup: CDR1 SQVTM, CDR2 ANQGSEA. The CDR3 region has the DNA TGCAGTGTTGAAGGCGTTAGCACCGCAGATACGCGGTATTTT. Protein: CSVEGVSTADTRYF.

This clonotype was counted only a few times. The DNA of the CDR3 is TGTGCCAGCAGCGATGTAGCGGAAACGACCCAAGAGACCCAGTACTTC. Protein sequence: CASSDVAETTQETQYF. The rearrangement joins TRBV6-5 to TRBJ2-5; TRBD2 is a possible D gene (6 bases). The germline V gene encodes CDR1 MNHEY and CDR2 SVGAGI. V lost 6 bases, J lost 1 base, and 18 bases lay in between. CDR3 length equals 16 residues.

Worth noting for this clonotype: A junction end diverges from the germline sequence, so it may reflect a read error. V usage is TRBV4-2 and J usage is TRBJ2-4, with D tentatively TRBD2 (6 bases). The CDR3 is 14 amino acids. Germline-derived CDR1 and CDR2 are LGHNA and YNFKEQ. The DNA of the CDR3 is TGTGCCAGCAGCCCTTCGGGACTCTCCTACGAGCAGCACTTC. It is translated as CASSPSGLSYEQHF.

This chain joins TRBV3-1 and TRBJ2-7; 8 nucleotides align to TRBD1. Germline loops: CDR1 LGHDT, CDR2 YNNKEL (reference sequence). V shed 4 bases, J shed 6 bases, and the junction held 8 bases outside the gene matches. The CDR3 spans 14 residues. DNA for the CDR3: TGTGCCAGCAGCCGCGACAGGGGCTCGAGCGAGCAGTACTTC. Protein: CASSRDRGSSEQYF.

The rearrangement joins TRBV7-9 to TRBJ1-6; D is undetermined. This CDR3 contains 16 residues. Germline lookup yields CDR1 SEHNR and CDR2 FQNEAQ (reference sequence). Trimming stripped 2 bases from V and 4 bases from J, with 12 bases between. CDR3 DNA sequence: TGTGCCAGCAGCTTAAGTGGCAGCCAGTATAATTCACCCCTCCACTTT. Amino acids: CASSLSGSQYNSPLHF.

The chain recombines TRBV5-6 with TRBJ2-1; D gene uncertain. The CDR3 is 12 amino acids. The V gene's germline CDR1 is SGHDT and CDR2 YYEEEE. The V end was cut by 0 bases, the J end by 11 bases, with 9 bases between. DNA of the CDR3: TGTGCCAGCAGCTTGGCCCTACTTCAGCAGTTCTTC. Amino acids: CASSLALLQQFF.

In this sample, this clonotype turned up once. DNA of the CDR3: TGTGCCAGCAGCTCCGAGGGACGAGCGGGGGGGAGAATAAAGACCCAGTACTTC. Translating it yields CASSSEGRAGGRIKTQYF. The rearrangement links TRBV7-6 to TRBJ2-7, with TRBD2 matching 10 bases. The DNA end favors TRBJ2-5, so the J call may be wrong. Germline-derived CDR1 and CDR2 are SGHVS and FNYEAQ. CDR3 length equals 18 residues.

This clonotype was recorded at least ten times. The chain links TRBV14 to TRBJ2-7, with 8 bases that match TRBD1. In germline, CDR1 is SGHDN, CDR2 FVKESK. The V segment lost 4 bases and the J segment 4 bases; nucleotides outside the gene matches: 6. The CDR3 runs 14 residues. The CDR3 loop is CASSRAGGRYEQYF. CDR3 nucleotide sequence: TGTGCCAGCAGCCGGGCAGGGGGCCGGTACGAGCAGTACTTC.

This clonotype was counted at least ten times. A much larger clone differs by one base, so this may be a read error. The chain uses TRBV2 and TRBJ2-7, with TRBD2 matching over 7 bases. Germline CDR1 reads SNHLY; CDR2 reads FYNNEI. The J segment lost 7 bases and the V segment lost 6 bases, leaving 12 bases of the junction unmatched. The CDR3 loop spans 14 amino acids. CDR3 DNA: TGTGCCAGCAGCCCGGGACTACCAAGCAATGAGCAGTACTTC. This sequence encodes CASSPGLPSNEQYF.

This sequence joins TRBV20-1 and TRBJ1-4; 7 bases line up with TRBD1. Per the germline V gene, CDR1 is DFQATT and CDR2 is SNEGSKA (reference sequence). This CDR3 spans 15 amino acids. V lost 5 bases and J lost 6; bases outside the gene matches: 12. CDR3 sequence (DNA): TGCAGTGCTGAGGGGGCTTTAGCAGGTTATGAAAAACTGTTTTTT. Translation: CSAEGALAGYEKLFF.

V usage is TRBV20-1 and J usage is TRBJ2-3, with TRBD2 matching over 8 bases. The CDR3 extends over 14 amino acids. The germline V gene encodes CDR1 DFQATT and CDR2 SNEGSKA (reference sequence). Trimming took 7 bases from V and 0 from J; bases not matched to a gene: 6. The CDR3 bases are TGCAGTGGTAGCGGGGACAAGAGCACAGATACGCAGTATTTT. Translating it yields CSGSGDKSTDTQYF.